A selection of T cell receptor beta chains follows, all from one sample in a study of blood T cell repertoires in COVID-19. Here immunoSEQ multiplex PCR was the method, and the copy in TCRdb shows in-frame clones only, minus some. Of about 99,000 clones detected, around four fifths appear once; the ten largest clones hold about 5%. Material for sequencing was peripheral blood. The receptors originated from a man in his 60s with acute or convalescent COVID-19. The conserved cysteine and the conserved F or W are not part of the CDR3 here. The D gene is left open where the match is weak. A clone size is listed for some rows: how often the clone was seen (once, few, many), or a class if it is expanded.

abundance: once; d_gene: NA; v_gene: TRBV2; CDR3aa: ASSEALLTGISKNIQY
abundance: few; d_gene: NA; v_gene: TRBV10-3; CDR3aa: AISQPQGFRTEAF
abundance: NA; d_gene: NA; v_gene: TRBV5-6; CDR3aa: ASSSSGSNYGYT
abundance: once; d_gene: NA; v_gene: TRBV29-1; CDR3aa: SVEDGIDSSYEQY
abundance: NA; d_gene: TRBD1; v_gene: TRBV9; CDR3aa: ASSPWQGARSDYGYT
abundance: NA; d_gene: TRBD2; v_gene: TRBV5-1; CDR3aa: ASSLTSGSYEQY
abundance: NA; d_gene: TRBD1; v_gene: TRBV18; CDR3aa: ASSPYSPNRDSSWSYT
abundance: NA; d_gene: NA; v_gene: TRBV11-3; CDR3aa: ASSLGASVADTQY
abundance: NA; d_gene: TRBD2; v_gene: TRBV25-1; CDR3aa: ASRLAGPQQF
abundance: NA; d_gene: TRBD1; v_gene: TRBV6-5; CDR3aa: ASRGQGKLSEAF
abundance: NA; d_gene: NA; v_gene: TRBV9; CDR3aa: ASSGQLARDTQY
abundance: NA; d_gene: NA; v_gene: TRBV10-3; CDR3aa: AIRRQDRDSPLH
abundance: NA; d_gene: NA; v_gene: TRBV2; CDR3aa: ASNLRGPGSPDTQY
abundance: NA; d_gene: NA; v_gene: TRBV5-1; CDR3aa: ASSADLYGYT
abundance: NA; d_gene: NA; v_gene: TRBV27; CDR3aa: ASKSLRGSEKLF